This T cell receptor (beta chain) appears in the sequencing data of a study of cytomegalovirus exposure and HLA in healthy donors. Findings and caveats of the study: A later analysis reportedly found fewer N-insertions in an Asian-associated ancestry cluster than the roughly 670-donor mean.

Comments on this clone: Its antigen remains unidentified.

The CDR3 extends over 15 amino acids. In the PCR, 60 Vbeta and 13 Jbeta primers were used. Clones were read by immunoSEQ multiplex PCR, and TCRdb kept only the in-frame ones, dropping some. The sample holds over 150,000 clones, 70% to 85% seen once. At sampling all donors were nominally healthy, likely with unrecorded immune exposures. The source material was PBMCs. The rearrangement links TRBV12-2 to TRBJ2-1; the D segment call TRBD1 is taken from the table without a DNA check. TRBV12-2 is deemed a pseudogene. This TCR derives from a woman in her sixties in good health and CMV-seropositive. The CDR3 spells CASRFRQPFYNEQFF. In DNA form, the CDR3 reads TGTGCAAGTCGCTTCCGACAGCCCTTCTACAATGAGCAGTTCTTC.